A selection of T cell receptor beta chains follows, all from one sample in a study of blood T cell repertoires in COVID-19. Libraries were prepared by immunoSEQ multiplex PCR; TCRdb keeps only in-frame clonotypes and omits some of them. This sample carries fewer than 200,000 clones, approximately 84% of them seen once, and the ten largest clones take 11%. Sequenced material: peripheral blood. The receptors originated from a man between 70 and 80 years old with active or convalescent COVID-19. Both conserved end residues are part of each CDR3. A D gene is named only where the DNA matches it firmly. Rows give clone size only sometimes, using once, few, many, or a class for an expanded clone.

>TRBJ2-1|TRBV19|.|once
TGTGCCAGTAGTATTAGTTCAGGCGACCACAATGAGCAGTTCTTC
CASSISSGDHNEQFF
>TRBJ2-2|TRBV28|.|.
TGTGCCAGCAGCGCCGGGGAGCTGTTTTTT
CASSAGELFF
>TRBJ2-7|TRBV5-1|.|.
TGCGCCAGCAGCTTGGCCAGGCCCTCTACCTACGAGCAGTACTTC
CASSLARPSTYEQYF
>TRBJ2-1|TRBV24-1|.|.
TGTGCCACCAGCGTACTTGAGAATGAGCAGTTCTTC
CATSVLENEQFF
>TRBJ1-2|TRBV9|.|.
TGTGCCAGCAGCGTAGGAGGGGCGGGAGACTATGGCTACACCTTC
CASSVGGAGDYGYTF
>TRBJ1-1|TRBV6-5|.|few
TGTGCCAGCAGTTACTCGGGCAGGAACACTGAAGCTTTCTTT
CASSYSGRNTEAFF
>TRBJ1-1|TRBV14|TRBD1|.
TGTGCCAGCGCCTCATCGACGACAGGGGGCCGGAAAGCTTTCTTT
CASASSTTGGRKAFF
>TRBJ2-1|TRBV28|TRBD2|few
TGTGCCCTCGCTCCTAGCGGCAGCTCCTACAATGAGCAGTTCTTC
CALAPSGSSYNEQFF
>TRBJ2-7|TRBV5-1|.|.
TGCGCCAGCAGCTTGGTGCAGGGTTTCGGCGAGCAGTACTTC
CASSLVQGFGEQYF
>TRBJ1-1|TRBV28|TRBD1|.
TGTGCCAGCAGTTTAGGGGGACAGGGAGCCACTGAAGCTTTCTTT
CASSLGGQGATEAFF
>TRBJ2-3|TRBV27|TRBD2|.
TGTGCCAGCAGCAAAACCGGACTAGCGGTACGCACAGATACGCAGTATTTT
CASSKTGLAVRTDTQYF
>TRBJ1-1|TRBV5-1|TRBD1|.
TGCGCCAGCAGCTTAAATAACAGGGGCGGGAACACTGAAGCTTTCTTT
CASSLNNRGGNTEAFF
>TRBJ1-2|TRBV9|TRBD1|.
TGTGCCAGCAGCGTATCCGGGACAGACTCCTATGGCTACACCTTC
CASSVSGTDSYGYTF
>TRBJ2-3|TRBV25-1|.|once
TGTGCCAGCAGTGAGGCGGGTTCCCGGGGAATCACAGATACGCAGTATTTT
CASSEAGSRGITDTQYF
>TRBJ2-1|TRBV4-3|.|.
TGCGCCAGCAGCCAAGACCGGGGGGCTGGATACAATGAGCAGTTCTTC
CASSQDRGAGYNEQFF
>TRBJ2-5|TRBV7-2|TRBD1|once
TGTGCCAGCAACCCGGGACAGATGGACGAGACCCAGTACTTC
CASNPGQMDETQYF
>TRBJ2-1|TRBV10-2|TRBD2|.
TGCGCCAGCAGTGAGTCGGTAGCGGGAGGGCCGGCGAGGCTCGATGAGCAGTTCTTC
CASSESVAGGPARLDEQFF
>TRBJ2-7|TRBV18|TRBD1|.
TGTGCCAGCTCAGGGACAGGGGGAAACGAGCAGTACTTC
CASSGTGGNEQYF
>TRBJ2-2|TRBV19|TRBD1|.
TGTGCCAGTAGGCGACCGGGACAGGCGTTCACCGGGGAGCTGTTTTTT
CASRRPGQAFTGELFF
>TRBJ2-3|TRBV25-1|.|.
TGTGCCTCCAAAAGGGGGGGCGGCAGCACAGATACGCAGTATTTT
CASKRGGGSTDTQYF
>TRBJ1-4|TRBV2|.|.
TGTGCCAGCAGGGGTTGGGAGGCCCGAGGGAATGAAAAACTGTTTTTT
CASRGWEARGNEKLFF
>TRBJ2-6|TRBV9|.|.
TGTGCCAGCACCGTGACAGGGACTGATTCTGGGGCCAACGTCCTGACTTTC
CASTVTGTDSGANVLTF
>TRBJ2-1|TRBV7-3|TRBD1|.
TGTGCCAGCAGCTTGGGACAGGGGACCACCCGGTTCTTC
CASSLGQGTTRFF
>TRBJ2-1|TRBV29-1|TRBD2|.
TGCAGCGCACAACCCGGGGGGGTTGCCTACAATGAGCAGTTCTTC
CSAQPGGVAYNEQFF
>TRBJ1-2|TRBV10-1|.|.
TGCGCCAGCAGTGCCGGGAAGAACTATGGCTACACCTTC
CASSAGKNYGYTF
>TRBJ2-7|TRBV28|.|.
TGTGCCAGCAGTTTCCAGGGCCCCTACGAGCAGTACTTC
CASSFQGPYEQYF
>TRBJ2-7|TRBV18|TRBD2|.
TGTGCCAGCTCCCCGAAAGCGGGAGCGACCTACGAGCAGTACTTC
CASSPKAGATYEQYF
>TRBJ2-1|TRBV7-2|.|.
TGTGCCAGCAGCTTAGCGCTGATCGGGAGAGCGTACAATGAGCAGTTCTTC
CASSLALIGRAYNEQFF
>TRBJ1-2|TRBV9|.|.
TGTGCCAGCAGCGTAGGCAGGGAGGGTAACTATGGCTACACCTTC
CASSVGREGNYGYTF